One and the same sample provided the 17 T cell receptor beta chains below, sequenced in a study of OX40 agonist ivuxolimab in advanced cancers. Profiled with immunoSEQ multiplex PCR; TCRdb holds only in-frame clones, not every one. Here the sample spans tens of thousands of clones, 85% to 90% being singletons. The sample in question was CD4+ or CD8+ T cells sorted from blood, obtained in a trial of the OX40 agonist ivuxolimab. These receptor sequences come from an adult with an advanced solid tumor such as melanoma, head and neck, liver or kidney cancer.

The chain couples TRBV5-4 to TRBJ2-7; 9 bases agree with TRBD1. This CDR3 has 14 residues. CDR1 and CDR2 (germline): SGHNT, YYREEE (reference sequence). After removal of 4 bases from V and 5 bases from J, the junction contained 7 bases not matched to a gene. CDR3 protein: CASSLGDRENEQYF. In nucleotides, the CDR3 is TGTGCCAGCAGCCTGGGGGACAGGGAGAACGAGCAGTACTTC.

The chain is built from TRBV9 and TRBJ2-2; the match to TRBD2 covers 10 bases. The germline gives CDR1 SGDLS, CDR2 YYNGEE. V shed 0 bases, J shed 4 bases, and the junction held 6 bases outside the gene matches. This CDR3 has 17 residues. CDR3 nucleotides: TGTGCCAGCAGCGTAGAGGATAGCGGGGGGAGCACCGGGGAGCTGTTTTTT. It translates to CASSVEDSGGSTGELFF.

This clone has only a few counts. The chain uses TRBV5-1 and TRBJ2-7, with 7 nucleotides matching TRBD2. CDR1 and CDR2 (germline): SGHRS, YFSETQ. The V segment lost 5 bases and the J segment 5 bases; nucleotides outside the gene matches: 10. The CDR3 has 14 amino acids. The chain's CDR3 is CASSLSGAVDEQYF. CDR3 sequence (DNA): TGCGCCAGCAGTTTGAGCGGGGCGGTGGACGAGCAGTACTTC.

This chain links TRBV7-3 with TRBJ1-1; perhaps TRBD1 as D (5 bases). From germline, CDR1 is SGHTA and CDR2 FQGTGA. The V end was cut by 5 bases, the J end by 0 bases, with 10 bases between. The CDR3 spans 14 residues. CDR3 in amino acids: CASSPTGMNTEAFF. The CDR3 DNA sequence: TGTGCCAGCAGCCCCACAGGCATGAACACTGAAGCTTTCTTT.

This chain joins TRBV30 and TRBJ2-3, with 7 bases matching TRBD2. V lost 0 bases, J lost 4 bases, and 7 bases stayed unmatched. The CDR3 runs 15 residues. Germline CDR1 is GTSNPN and CDR2 is SVGIG (reference sequence). The chain's CDR3 is CAWSVIGGGADTQYF. As DNA, the CDR3 is TGTGCCTGGAGTGTAATAGGCGGGGGTGCAGATACGCAGTATTTT.

The V gene is TRBV28, the J gene TRBJ2-1; 10 nucleotides line up with TRBD2. The CDR3 sequence is 16 residues long. CDR1 is MDHEN and CDR2 is SYDVKM in the germline V gene. The V gene end was trimmed by 3 bases and the J gene end by 8 bases; junction bases not matched to a gene: 10. The CDR3 DNA sequence: TGTGCCAGCAGTTTGAGGACTAGCGGTTTGCGGGATGAGCAGTTCTTC. The encoded protein is CASSLRTSGLRDEQFF.

The chain couples TRBV6-1 to TRBJ2-7, with D possibly TRBD1 on 6 matching bases. The germline V gene encodes CDR1 MNHNS and CDR2 SASEGT. The CDR3 totals 12 residues. V shed 5 bases and J shed 6 bases, with 11 bases lying between them. The chain's CDR3 is CASSLGGREQYF. In DNA, the CDR3 is TGTGCCAGCAGTCTAGGGGGTCGCGAGCAGTACTTC.

The chain is built from TRBV7-3 and TRBJ1-1; D remains ambiguous. This CDR3 comprises 14 residues. Germline V lookup: CDR1 SGHTA, CDR2 FQGTGA. V dropped 0 bases and J dropped 3 bases, with 8 bases sitting between them. The CDR3 DNA reads as TGTGCCAGCAGCTTAACTGGGTCGGACACTGAAGCTTTCTTT. Its translation: CASSLTGSDTEAFF.

The chain has TRBV9 and TRBJ1-5; D call uncertain. V dropped 1 base and J dropped 7 bases, with 9 bases sitting between them. CDR3 size: 13 residues. From germline, CDR1 is SGDLS and CDR2 YYNGEE. In DNA form, the CDR3 reads TGTGCCAGCAGCGTACTGGTAGGACAGCCCCAGCATTTT. Protein: CASSVLVGQPQHF.

The genes are TRBV5-6 and TRBJ1-1; 9 bases map to TRBD1. Germline trimming cut 3 bases from V and 5 bases from J; bases unmatched to any gene: 8. Germline CDR1 and CDR2: SGHDT and YYEEEE. CDR3 length: 15 amino acids. CDR3 residues: CASSSEDRGWTEAFF. The CDR3 DNA reads as TGTGCCAGCAGCTCTGAGGACAGGGGATGGACTGAAGCTTTCTTT.

The count of this clone is one. The V call is TRBV7-3, the J call TRBJ2-1; TRBD2 aligns across 9 bases. CDR3 size: 15 residues. Germline CDR1 and CDR2: SGHTA and FQGTGA. V lost 1 base, J lost 5 bases, and 3 bases stayed unmatched. The CDR3 loop reads CASSLIAGAHNEQFF. CDR3 DNA: TGTGCCAGCAGCTTAATAGCGGGAGCGCACAATGAGCAGTTCTTC.

This clone was detected only a few times. V usage is TRBV30 and J usage is TRBJ2-2; D is uncertain. Germline CDR1 and CDR2: GTSNPN and SVGIG (reference sequence). This CDR3 has 11 residues. Between the trimmed V and J ends, which lost 4 bases and 4 bases, there was a span of 4 bases. The CDR3 spells CAWTSTGELFF. The CDR3 DNA reads as TGTGCCTGGACGAGCACCGGGGAGCTGTTTTTT.

The V and J genes are TRBV27 and TRBJ2-1; no reliable D call. V lost 5 bases to trimming and J lost 2 bases, with 10 bases between them. The germline V gene encodes CDR1 MNHEY and CDR2 SMNVEV (reference sequence). The CDR3 is 14 amino acids. CDR3 bases: TGTGCCAGCAGTGACGGGTTAACCTACAATGAGCAGTTCTTC. Translation gives CASSDGLTYNEQFF.

The V call is TRBV5-6, the J call TRBJ2-7, with 9 bases fitting TRBD1. Losses at the gene ends were 4 bases for V and 3 bases for J; bases not matched to a gene: 5. Germline V CDR1 and CDR2: SGHDT, YYEEEE. This CDR3 contains 14 residues. The CDR3, as DNA: TGTGCCAGCAGCGAAACGGACAGGGGCTACGAGCAGTACTTC. This gives the protein CASSETDRGYEQYF. The full variable domain, completed using reference TRBV5-6 and TRBJ2-7, is DAGVTQSPTHLIKTRGQQVTLRCSPKSGHDTVSWYQQALGQGPQFIFQYYEEEERQRGNFPDRFSGHQFPNYSSELNVNALLLGDSALYLCASSETDRGYEQYFGPGTRLTVT.

The gene calls are TRBV18 and TRBJ1-2; D may be TRBD1 (5 bases). Germline V gives CDR1 KGHSH, CDR2 LQKENI. With 5 bases removed from V and 7 bases from J, the gap between germline ends came to 14 bases. CDR3 length equals 13 residues. CDR3 amino acids: CASSYSRDSGYTF. CDR3 DNA sequence: TGTGCCAGCTCATACAGCCGGGACTCTGGCTACACCTTC. The whole variable domain, filled in from reference TRBV18 and TRBJ1-2, reads NAGVMQNPRHLVRRRGQEARLRCSPMKGHSHVYWYRQLPEEGLKFMVYLQKENIIDESGMPKERFSAEFPKEGPSILRIQQVVRGDSAAYFCASSYSRDSGYTFGSGTRLTVV.

The gene calls are TRBV20-1 and TRBJ1-2, with TRBD1 identical over 7 bases. Trimming took 5 bases from V and 6 from J; bases not matched to a gene: 3. CDR1 is DFQATT and CDR2 is SNEGSKA in the germline V gene (reference sequence). CDR3 length: 11 residues. In DNA form, the CDR3 reads TGCAGTGCTGAGGGACAGCATGGCTACACCTTC. Translated: CSAEGQHGYTF.

The sample holds a few counts of this clone. This chain links TRBV18 with TRBJ1-1, with TRBD1 matching over 8 bases. Trimming removed 2 bases from V and 9 bases from J; junction bases left unmatched: 8. Germline values: CDR1 KGHSH, CDR2 LQKENI. There are 14 residues in the CDR3. The CDR3 loop is CASSPGGQARQAFF. For the CDR3, the DNA is TGTGCCAGCTCACCAGGGGGACAGGCTCGACAAGCTTTCTTT. The full variable domain, in which reference TRBV18 and TRBJ1-1 provide the parts outside the CDR3, is NAGVMQNPRHLVRRRGQEARLRCSPMKGHSHVYWYRQLPEEGLKFMVYLQKENIIDESGMPKERFSAEFPKEGPSILRIQQVVRGDSAAYFCASSPGGQARQAFFGQGTRLTVV.